What follows are 20 T cell receptor beta chains derived from one specimen sequenced in a study of patients and donors after allogeneic stem cell transplantation. Each CDR3 protein is one row after TCRdb ran MiXCR on the RT-PCR reads. The repertoire has about 160,000 distinct CDR3 sequences, over 30% of them found once; the top ten carry about 50%. Specimen: blood, either unsorted or a sorted T cell fraction (not recorded which). The source of these receptors is a human donor who was either an allogeneic HSCT recipient or a stem cell or donor lymphocyte infusion donor (not recorded which). It is not recorded whose cells these are; they may come from a transplant donor.

This clonotype was recorded a few times. The chain links TRBV6-1 to TRBJ1-5; TRBD1 agrees at 11 bases. This CDR3 region has 14 residues. V lost 6 bases, J lost 7 bases, and 5 bases stayed unmatched. Germline V lookup: CDR1 MNHNS, CDR2 SASEGT. CDR3 protein: CASRGTGGEQPQHF. DNA for the CDR3: TGTGCCAGCAGGGGGACAGGGGGAGAGCAGCCCCAGCATTTT.

This clonotype was seen only a few times. It is unclear where the CDR3 begins or ends on the DNA, so no DNA is shown, and the CDR3 is as TCRdb lists it. The chain joins TRBV27 to TRBJ1-6; the DNA was not compared with TRBD1, the D call given in the table. CDR1 and CDR2 (germline): MNHEY, SMNVEV (reference sequence). The CDR3 length equals 15 residues, ends included. CDR3 amino acids: CASSSSTASNSPLHF.

V gene TRBV6-5 combines with J gene TRBJ1-1, with D tentatively TRBD1 (6 bases). Germline loops: CDR1 MNHEY, CDR2 SVGAGI. The CDR3 has 14 residues. With 5 bases removed from V and 3 bases from J, the gap between germline ends came to 13 bases. The CDR3 loop is CASSTGRGYTEAFF. The CDR3, as DNA: TGTGCCAGCAGTACAGGGAGAGGATACACTGAAGCTTTCTTT.

This clonotype was seen only a few times. The chain couples TRBV20-1 to TRBJ1-1; D unresolved. V shed 4 bases and J shed 0 bases, with 9 bases lying between them. CDR3 length: 13 amino acids. The germline gives CDR1 DFQATT, CDR2 SNEGSKA (reference sequence). The DNA for the CDR3 is TGCAGTGCTATTAGGGTGGTGAACACTGAAGCTTTCTTT. Its translation: CSAIRVVNTEAFF.

V usage is TRBV12-3 or TRBV12-4 and J usage is TRBJ2-3; unclear D gene. Trimming removed 5 bases at V and 10 bases at J, with 22 bases between. The CDR3 spans 15 residues. CDR3 sequence reads: CASSPTPEGNRAQYF. In DNA, the CDR3 is TGTGCCAGCAGTCCAACCCCTGAAGGGAATCGGGCGCAGTATTTT.

This chain connects TRBV12-3 or TRBV12-4 to TRBJ2-7, with D perhaps matching TRBD1 or TRBD2 (5 bases each). Trimming removed 1 base at V and 5 bases at J, with 6 bases between. The CDR3 is made up of 12 amino acids. The CDR3 coding sequence is TGTGCCAGCAGTTTAGGGGGACACGAGCAGTACGTC. The encoded protein is CASSLGGHEQYV.

The chain uses TRBV7-6 and TRBJ2-2; D remains unclear. V gave up 3 bases and J gave up 3 bases, with 11 bases separating them. CDR3 length equals 15 residues. The germline V gene encodes CDR1 SGHVS and CDR2 FNYEAQ. CDR3 in amino acids: CASSFVTPYTGELFF. Written as DNA, the CDR3 is TGTGCCAGCAGCTTTGTCACGCCCTACACCGGGGAGCTGTTTTTT.

CDR3 amino acids: CASSKGTAVTQYF. In nucleotides, the CDR3 is TGTGCCAGCAGCAAAGGGACCGCAGTGACCCAGTACTTC. The rearrangement links TRBV21-1 to TRBJ2-5. TRBV21-1 is a pseudogene segment. The CDR3 spans 13 residues.

This chain joins TRBV20-1 and TRBJ1-2; no definite D call. The CDR3 covers 11 residues. The germline V and J ends were trimmed by 3 bases and 4 bases, with 6 bases remaining between them. Germline CDR1 DFQATT, CDR2 SNEGSKA (reference sequence). The CDR3 loop reads CSASRLYGYTF. The DNA for the CDR3 is TGCAGTGCTAGTCGTCTCTATGGCTACACCTTC.

This CDR3 is CASSLPDRPSGNTIYF. The CDR3 bases are TGTGCCAGCAGCTTGCCCGACAGGCCCTCCGGAAACACCATATATTTT. The chain links TRBV5-4 to TRBJ1-3, with a possible D match to TRBD1 (6 bases). This CDR3 region has 16 residues. The germline gives CDR1 SGHNT, CDR2 YYREEE (reference sequence). Between the trimmed V and J ends, which lost 1 base and 4 bases, there was a span of 15 bases.

The chain combines TRBV2 with TRBJ1-1, with D possibly matching TRBD1 (6 bases). The germline V gene has CDR1 SNHLY and CDR2 FYNNEI. CDR3 length equals 11 residues. Trimming stripped 10 bases from V and 8 bases from J, with 14 bases between. For the CDR3, the DNA is TGTGCCAAGGGGGATAAACCCGAAGCTTTCTTT. Protein product: CAKGDKPEAFF.

The V and J genes are TRBV11-2 and TRBJ2-3, with TRBD2 identical over 9 bases. J lost 3 bases, V lost 3 bases, and 1 base had no gene match. The length of the CDR3 is 14 residues. The germline V gene encodes CDR1 SGHAT and CDR2 FQNNGV. This CDR3 is CASSFGLATDTQYF. The CDR3 coding sequence is TGTGCCAGCAGCTTCGGACTAGCGACAGATACGCAGTATTTT.

The chain has TRBV6-5 and TRBJ1-5; no reliable D call. Germline CDR1 is MNHEY and CDR2 is SVGAGI. This CDR3 spans 15 amino acids. With 6 bases removed from V and 0 bases from J, the gap between germline ends came to 12 bases. The CDR3 DNA sequence: TGTGCCAGCAGGAAAAGGGCCGATAGCAATCAGCCCCAGCATTTT. Amino acids: CASRKRADSNQPQHF.

This clonotype occurred a few times. The gene calls are TRBV6-2 or TRBV6-3 and TRBJ2-5; D call uncertain. Trimming took off 6 bases at V and 2 bases at J, with 7 bases between the two ends. Germline values: CDR1 MNHEY, CDR2 SVGEGT. The CDR3 spans 12 residues. The CDR3 loop is CASSGPQETQYF. In DNA, the CDR3 is TGTGCCAGCAGCGGCCCACAAGAGACCCAGTACTTC.

This clonotype has only a few counts. This chain connects TRBV6-5 to TRBJ1-1; D possibly corresponds to TRBD1 (5 bases). CDR1 is MNHEY, CDR2 SVGAGI, per germline. The CDR3 has 16 residues. With 2 bases removed from V and 4 bases from J, the gap between germline ends came to 17 bases. In DNA, the CDR3 is TGTGCCAGCAGTTACGCGGGGGGGAACAGTGGCACTGAAGCTTTCTTT. This codes for CASSYAGGNSGTEAFF.

The DNA of the CDR3 is TGTGCCAGCAGAACGGACAGGGGGTCGACTGAAGCTTTCTTT. Translating it yields CASRTDRGSTEAFF. The V call is TRBV6-1, the J call TRBJ1-1, with 10 bases fitting TRBD1. The CDR3 consists of 14 residues. The J segment lost 5 bases and the V segment lost 6 bases, leaving 6 bases of the junction unmatched. CDR1 is MNHNS, CDR2 SASEGT, per germline.

This chain links TRBV7-2 with TRBJ1-3; D is unresolved. Trimming stripped 6 bases from V and 2 bases from J, with 11 bases between. Looked up from germline, CDR1 is SGHTA and CDR2 is FQGNSA. The CDR3 has 14 amino acids. The CDR3 reads CASRAGLPGNTIYF. The CDR3 coding sequence is TGTGCCAGCAGGGCTGGATTACCTGGAAACACCATATATTTT.

The V call is TRBV5-1, the J call TRBJ2-7, with a weak D call TRBD2 (5 bases). The CDR3 contains 14 residues. V was clipped by 0 bases and J by 3 bases, with 10 bases between them. CDR1 and CDR2 (germline): SGHRS, YFSETQ. The CDR3 sequence: CASSLVATGYEQYF. CDR3 DNA: TGCGCCAGCAGCTTGGTAGCGACCGGCTACGAGCAGTACTTC. The whole variable domain, remainder taken from reference TRBV5-1 and TRBJ2-7, is KAGVTQTPRYLIKTRGQQVTLSCSPISGHRSVSWYQQTPGQGLQFLFEYFSETQRNKGNFPGRFSGRQFSNSRSEMNVSTLELGDSALYLCASSLVATGYEQYFGPGTRLTVT.

The chain carries TRBV28 and TRBJ1-6; D is ambiguous. From germline, CDR1 is MDHEN and CDR2 SYDVKM. The CDR3 consists of 18 residues. The germline V and J ends were trimmed by 2 bases and 8 bases, with 22 bases remaining between them. CDR3 in DNA: TGTGCCAGCAGTTTAATCGTATGGGGAGGCCCATGGGATTCACCCCTCCACTTT. Its translation is CASSLIVWGGPWDSPLHF.

The chain uses TRBV9 and TRBJ2-7, with D perhaps matching TRBD1 (6 bases). The germline V and J ends were trimmed by 2 bases and 5 bases, with 17 bases remaining between them. Germline CDR1 is SGDLS and CDR2 is YYNGEE. The CDR3 is made up of 15 amino acids. The CDR3 spells CASSVGQGIPHEQYF. The CDR3 DNA is TGTGCCAGCAGCGTCGGTCAGGGGATCCCCCACGAGCAGTACTTC.